A single TCR beta chain is shown here with its context. Its antigen remains undetermined. Per-base qualities were not stored, and no clone one base away is much larger. The germline V gene provides CDR1 MGHRA and CDR2 YSYEKL. V and J lose 0 bases and 4 bases, and a span of 6 bases separates them. Spanning cysteine to phenylalanine, the CDR3 consists of 14 amino acids. Left in the record is the CDR3 DNA by itself, 42 bases read in frame from the first base. The data are from a study of blood T cell repertoires in COVID-19 (dated by TCRdb to between 2020 and 2021). Looking at the study overall: Collaborator samples came from the United States, Italy and Spain and covered acute and convalescent phases of COVID-19. The repertoires were released in a freely available public database meant as a resource for research on the immune response to SARS-CoV-2. The prospective study material was composed of cDNA or gDNA derived from T cells, B-cell-depleted T cells, or PBMCs. Where available, HLA class I and class II types were obtained from metadata supplied by the sample provider rather than from assay-based typing. The sample metadata nearly always contained a de-identified subject ID, COVID-19 status, age in years and sex. Subjects who had been exposed to COVID-19, were actively infected with it, or had recovered from it provided the deeply sampled blood TCRbeta repertoires that made up the dataset. Samples came from the ongoing ImmuneRACE study (first 160 participants) plus 1,254 subjects from 6 global collaborators.

TCRbeta CDR3 regions were amplified from genomic DNA by means of the immunoSEQ Assay, a bias-controlled multiplex PCR. The paper's processing steps were these. Nucleated cell counts per sample were estimated from amplification of reference gene primers within the assay. To quantify the absolute abundance of each unique TCRbeta CDR3 rearrangement, sequence reads were collapsed and filtered. For each sample, productive Simpson clonality was calculated as the square root of Simpson's diversity index over productive rearrangements. TCRdb retrieved this table from immuneACCESS and kept in-frame rearrangements only. Not all clones are present; in checked studies, unresolved V genes account for under half, and no reason is known for the remainder. V, J and clone size are taken as reported in that table, and D and trimming were inferred from the DNA itself. Counted in this sample were approximately 300,000 clones; around 90% of them appeared once. The ten most abundant clones make up roughly 7.3% of the sample.

At one collaborating source in Seattle, patients were enrolled during active infection and were followed longitudinally through the course of disease. Whole blood was collected in K2EDTA tubes by collaborating institutions according to the institutions' own protocols. Collaborator samples were shipped for TCRbeta analysis as frozen whole blood, isolated PBMCs, or DNA extracted from either sample type. Findings and caveats that apply to the study as a whole: Clinical and demographic metadata were provided uncurated, with the amount varying by source and participant.

Material for sequencing was peripheral blood. This clonotype was sampled from a woman aged 25 to 39 with COVID-19, enrolled during active disease. The V and J segments used are TRBV4-1 and TRBJ1-4; the D gene is unclear. The nucleotide sequence reads as follows: TGCGCCAGCAGCCAAGAGGGCCTTAATGAAAAACTGTTTTTT. This gives the protein CASSQEGLNEKLFF.